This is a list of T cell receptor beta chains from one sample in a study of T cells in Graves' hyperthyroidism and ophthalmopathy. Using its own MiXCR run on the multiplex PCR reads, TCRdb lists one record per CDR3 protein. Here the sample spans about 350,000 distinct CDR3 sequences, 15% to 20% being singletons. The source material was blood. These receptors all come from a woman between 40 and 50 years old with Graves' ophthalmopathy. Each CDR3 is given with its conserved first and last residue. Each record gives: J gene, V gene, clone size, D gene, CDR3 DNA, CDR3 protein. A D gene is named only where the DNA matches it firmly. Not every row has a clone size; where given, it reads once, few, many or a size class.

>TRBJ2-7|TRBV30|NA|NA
TGTGCCTGGGTCAGGGGCTACGAGCAGTACTTC
CAWVRGYEQYF
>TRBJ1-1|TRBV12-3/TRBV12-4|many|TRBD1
TGTGCCAGCAGTTTCAGTATCGGACAGGGGGCAATTGAAGCTTTCTTT
CASSFSIGQGAIEAFF
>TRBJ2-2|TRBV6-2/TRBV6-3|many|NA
TGTGCCAGCAGAGATCGGAACACCGGGGAGCTGTTTTTT
CASRDRNTGELFF
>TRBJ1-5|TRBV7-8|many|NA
TGTGCCAGCAGCCTCAGTCGCGGCCTAAATCAGCCCCAGCATTTT
CASSLSRGLNQPQHF
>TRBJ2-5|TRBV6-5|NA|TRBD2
TGTGCCAGCAGTTCGGGGGTTGCTAGCGGGGGACAAGAGACCCAGTACTTC
CASSSGVASGGQETQYF
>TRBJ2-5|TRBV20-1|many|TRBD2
TGCAGTGTAAGGCGGGAGGCTTGGGAGACCCAGTACTTC
CSVRREAWETQYF
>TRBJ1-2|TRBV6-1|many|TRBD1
TGTGCCAGCAGGGACAGGGGTGGTGGCTATGGCTACACCTTC
CASRDRGGGYGYTF
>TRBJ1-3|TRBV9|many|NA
TGTGCCAGCAGCGTAGGCAGGGAAGGAAACACCATATATTTT
CASSVGREGNTIYF
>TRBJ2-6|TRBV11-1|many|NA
TGTGCCAGAAGCCGACGTATTTCCTCTGGGGCCAACGTCCTGACTTTC
CARSRRISSGANVLTF
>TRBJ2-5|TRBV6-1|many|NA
TGTGCCAGCAGCTTGGACCAAGAGACCCAGTACTTC
CASSLDQETQYF
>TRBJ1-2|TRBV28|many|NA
TGTGCCAGCAGTTTAGGGGAAACCTCCTATGGCTACACCTTC
CASSLGETSYGYTF
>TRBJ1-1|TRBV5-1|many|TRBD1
TGCGCCAGCAGCTTGGCCACAGGGGGCTGGGGTGAAGCTTTCTTT
CASSLATGGWGEAFF
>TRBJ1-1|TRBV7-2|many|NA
TGTGCCAGCAGCTTAAGGGGGATTAACAAGGTATTT
CASSLRGINKVF
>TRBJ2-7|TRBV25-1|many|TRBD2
TGTGCCAGCAGTGAATCCGGGAGGGCGGGTGAGCAGTACTTC
CASSESGRAGEQYF
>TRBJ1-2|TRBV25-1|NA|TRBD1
TGTGCCAGCAGTGAAGCATTGGGGACAGGGGACCGCTATGGCTACACCTTC
CASSEALGTGDRYGYTF
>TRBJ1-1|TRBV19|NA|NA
TGTGCCAGTAGTAGTAGGGGTGAAGCTTTCTTT
CASSSRGEAFF
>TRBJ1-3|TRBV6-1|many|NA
TGTGCCAGCAGGATATCAAACACCATATATTTT
CASRISNTIYF
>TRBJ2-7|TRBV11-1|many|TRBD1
TGTGCCAGCTCCGATCCGACAGGGGGCGGCGACGAGCAGTACTTC
CASSDPTGGGDEQYF
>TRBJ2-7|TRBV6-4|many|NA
TGTGCCAGCAGAATAAGTTCAGACGCACCCCACCGAATGGAGCAGTACTTC
CASRISSDAPHRMEQYF
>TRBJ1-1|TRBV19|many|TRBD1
TGTGCCAGTAGTCCGGGACAGGGAAGGCCTGAAGCTTTCTTT
CASSPGQGRPEAFF
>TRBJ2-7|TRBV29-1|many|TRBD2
TGCAGCGTTGCTGGACTAGCGGGAGACGAGCAGTACTTC
CSVAGLAGDEQYF
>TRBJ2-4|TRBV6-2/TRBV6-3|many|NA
TGTGCCAGTACACCCGGTGTGGTGGTTACCAAAAACATTCAGTACTTC
CASTPGVVVTKNIQYF
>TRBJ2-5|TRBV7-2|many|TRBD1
TGTGCCAGCAGCTTTAAGGGACAGTCGGAGACCCAGTACTTC
CASSFKGQSETQYF
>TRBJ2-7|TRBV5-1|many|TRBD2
TGCGCCAGCAGCTTGTCCGGGGGGGAGCAGTACTTC
CASSLSGGEQYF
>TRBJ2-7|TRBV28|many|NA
TGTGCCAGCAGTTTAAACATTCCCTACGAGCAGTACTTC
CASSLNIPYEQYF
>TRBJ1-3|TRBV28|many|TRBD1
TGTGCCAGTAATAGGGAGACAGGGGCACCCTGGAGCTCTGGAAACACCATATATTTT
CASNRETGAPWSSGNTIYF
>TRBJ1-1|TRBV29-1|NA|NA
TGCAGCGTTGAAGAGCGCAGGTCGAGCACTGAAGCTTTCTTT
CSVEERRSSTEAFF